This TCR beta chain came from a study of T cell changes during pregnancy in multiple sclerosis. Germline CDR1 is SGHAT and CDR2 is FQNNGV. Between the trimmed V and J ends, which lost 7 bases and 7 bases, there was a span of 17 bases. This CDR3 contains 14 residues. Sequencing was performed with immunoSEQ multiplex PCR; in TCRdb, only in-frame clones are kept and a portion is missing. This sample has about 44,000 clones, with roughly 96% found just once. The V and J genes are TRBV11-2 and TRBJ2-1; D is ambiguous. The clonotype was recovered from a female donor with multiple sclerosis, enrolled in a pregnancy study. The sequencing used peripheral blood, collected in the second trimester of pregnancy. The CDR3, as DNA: TGTGCCAGCACCGTAGTGGGCCCCCTAAATGAGCAGTTCTTC. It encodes CASTVVGPLNEQFF.